The 24 T cell receptor beta chains below were found in one sample sequenced in a study of T cells in Graves' hyperthyroidism and ophthalmopathy. RNA transcripts served as the template for amplifying TCR beta CDR3 regions. Initially, a first-round RT-PCR of the TCR CDR3 employed the HTBI primer set. One entry per CDR3 protein results from TCRdb running MiXCR on the multiplex PCR reads. Of roughly 400,000 distinct CDR3 sequences listed, roughly an eighth are singletons. The material sequenced was blood. Receptors were obtained from a man aged 45-60 years with Graves' ophthalmopathy.

This clonotype appeared many times. The chain joins TRBV20-1 to TRBJ1-3; D remains unclear. With 3 bases removed from V and 4 bases from J, the gap between germline ends came to 16 bases. In germline, CDR1 is DFQATT, CDR2 SNEGSKA (reference sequence). The CDR3 consists of 15 residues. This CDR3 is CSASVGQARGNTIYF. CDR3 in DNA: TGCAGTGCTAGTGTCGGCCAAGCTAGAGGAAACACCATATATTTT.

The J gene is TRBJ1-1, the V gene TRBV5-1; D is perhaps TRBD1 (6 bases). This CDR3 spans 16 amino acids. The V and J ends lost 0 bases and 0 bases respectively, with 12 bases between them. Germline CDR1 SGHRS, CDR2 YFSETQ. This chain's CDR3 is CASSLAGDPLNTEAFF. DNA for the CDR3: TGCGCCAGCAGCTTGGCAGGGGATCCTTTGAACACTGAAGCTTTCTTT.

This chain uses TRBV11-3 with TRBJ2-1; 10 bases match TRBD1. Trimming took 0 bases from V and 4 from J; bases not matched to a gene: 18. CDR3 length: 21 residues. Germline values: CDR1 SGHNT, CDR2 YENEEA. The CDR3 protein is CASSLEPGQGWTSRRYNEQFF. The CDR3 coding sequence is TGTGCCAGCAGCTTAGAGCCGGGACAGGGGTGGACTAGCAGAAGATACAATGAGCAGTTCTTC.

This clonotype was seen only a few times. The chain carries TRBV20-1 and TRBJ1-2; D is unresolved. Germline V gene sequence: CDR1 DFQATT, CDR2 SNEGSKA (reference sequence). The CDR3 loop spans 11 amino acids. V was shortened by 0 bases and J by 8 bases, with 7 bases between the two germline ends. Here the CDR3 reads CSARDSPGYTF. The CDR3 DNA follows: TGCAGTGCTAGAGATTCACCGGGCTACACCTTC.

This clonotype turned up a few times. The CDR3 loop reads CASSVQGPNSPLHF. The CDR3, as DNA: TGTGCCAGTAGTGTACAGGGCCCAAATTCACCCCTCCACTTT. This rearrangement joins TRBV19 to TRBJ1-6, with a possible D match to TRBD1 (6 bases). This CDR3 spans 14 amino acids. CDR1 is LNHDA, CDR2 SQIVND, per germline (reference sequence). Between the trimmed V and J ends, which lost 5 bases and 7 bases, there was a span of 12 bases.

This clonotype has more than one count but fewer than ten. A much larger clonotype is one base distant, so this may be a read error. The CDR3 carries no conserved terminal phenylalanine or tryptophan, so it likely arises from a read error. The chain couples TRBV20-1 to TRBJ2-3, with 12 bases identical to TRBD2. This CDR3 is built from 17 residues. Germline CDR1 and CDR2: DFQATT and SNEGSKA (reference sequence). Trimming took 0 bases from V and 5 from J; bases not matched to a gene: 9. The chain's CDR3 is CSARDPTSGSRRDTQYS. Here the CDR3 DNA reads TGCAGTGCTAGAGATCCGACTAGCGGGAGTCGTAGAGATACGCAGTATTCT.

This clonotype came up many times. The chain couples TRBV30 to TRBJ1-5, with unresolved D. CDR3 length equals 14 residues. Per the germline V gene, CDR1 is GTSNPN and CDR2 is SVGIG (reference sequence). Deletions cut 8 bases from V and 4 bases from J, with 18 bases between. This CDR3 is CAVKGDGLNQPQHF. In nucleotides, the CDR3 is TGTGCCGTTAAAGGTGACGGACTAAATCAGCCCCAGCATTTT.

This clonotype occurred many times. This rearrangement joins TRBV6-5 to TRBJ2-7; unclear D gene. Trimming removed 0 bases at V and 2 bases at J, with 8 bases between. Per the germline V gene, CDR1 is MNHEY and CDR2 is SVGAGI. This CDR3 is built from 14 residues. CDR3 bases: TGTGCCAGCAGTTACTCGTCAGGCGCCTACGAGCAGTACTTC. It encodes CASSYSSGAYEQYF.

This clonotype has only one observation. V is TRBV24-1 and J is TRBJ2-1; possibly TRBD1 or TRBD2 for D (6 bases each). CDR1 KGHDR and CDR2 SFDVKD come from the germline V gene. The CDR3 loop spans 12 amino acids. Trimming pared 12 bases from V and 7 bases from J, leaving 15 bases between. The CDR3 reads CASRGESNEQFF. CDR3 DNA: TGTGCCTCAAGGGGGGAATCGAATGAGCAGTTCTTC.

This clonotype was recorded at least ten times. The chain combines TRBV20-1 with TRBJ2-1, with TRBD2 matching 11 bases. CDR3 size: 15 residues. The trim removed 4 bases at V and 8 bases at J, leaving 10 bases unmatched. The V gene's germline CDR1 is DFQATT and CDR2 SNEGSKA (reference sequence). CDR3 nucleotide sequence: TGCAGTGCTAAACGACTAGCGGGAAGGTTGGATGAGCAGTTCTTC. Residues: CSAKRLAGRLDEQFF.

In the case of this clonotype: With a much larger clone just one base away, this may be a read error. J is TRBJ1-1 and V is TRBV20-1; TRBD1 might be the D (6 bases). CDR3 size: 14 residues. Germline CDR1 and CDR2: DFQATT and SNEGSKA (reference sequence). The CDR3 spells CSARDIQGGTEALF. The CDR3 DNA reads as TGCAGTGCTAGAGATATACAGGGAGGAACTGAAGCTCTCTTT.

In its sample, this clonotype was seen many times. The CDR3 coding sequence is TGTGCCAGCAGCTTAGCCGGGACTAGCGGCCTCACAGATACGCAGTATTTT. Translation gives CASSLAGTSGLTDTQYF. The chain joins TRBV7-9 to TRBJ2-3; TRBD2 matches at 11 bases. V lost 0 bases, J lost 2 bases, and 4 bases stayed unmatched. This CDR3 comprises 17 residues. Per the germline V gene, CDR1 is SEHNR and CDR2 is FQNEAQ (reference sequence).

The chain has TRBV27 and TRBJ2-4; possible D gene TRBD1, 5 bases. There are 13 residues in the CDR3. The germline V gene encodes CDR1 MNHEY and CDR2 SMNVEV (reference sequence). V lost 7 bases and J lost 2, with 9 bases in between. CDR3 residues: CASTTGPKNIQYF. CDR3 sequence (DNA): TGTGCCAGCACTACAGGACCCAAAAACATTCAGTACTTC.

This clonotype was detected only a few times. CDR3 sequence: CASSRTSGRATSATQYF. As DNA, the CDR3 is TGTGCCAGCAGCCGGACTAGCGGGAGGGCCACCTCGGCTACGCAGTATTTT. The rearrangement uses TRBV12-3 or TRBV12-4 and TRBJ2-3, with TRBD2 matching 15 bases. The V and J ends lost 6 bases and 8 bases, in that order; junction bases with no gene match: 12. This CDR3 contains 17 residues.

This clonotype was detected many times. The J gene is TRBJ1-5, the V gene TRBV3-1; 8 bases align to TRBD1. The CDR3 loop spans 15 amino acids. Germline CDR1 LGHDT, CDR2 YNNKEL (reference sequence). J lost 1 base, V lost 2 bases, and 1 base had no gene match. The CDR3 nucleotides read TGTGCCAGCAGCCAACAGGGGGCAAGCAATCAGCCCCAGCATTTT. This codes for CASSQQGASNQPQHF.

This clonotype was counted a few times. This rearrangement joins TRBV5-6 to TRBJ2-5; D is unclear. The CDR3 consists of 14 residues. From germline, CDR1 is SGHDT and CDR2 YYEEEE. V gave up 0 bases and J gave up 0 bases, with 6 bases separating them. In DNA, the CDR3 is TGTGCCAGCAGCTTGGCGGCATACCAAGAGACCCAGTACTTC. Residues: CASSLAAYQETQYF. The entire variable domain, with the rest obtained from reference TRBV5-6 and TRBJ2-5, is as follows: DAGVTQSPTHLIKTRGQQVTLRCSPKSGHDTVSWYQQALGQGPQFIFQYYEEEERQRGNFPDRFSGHQFPNYSSELNVNALLLGDSALYLCASSLAAYQETQYFGPGTRLLVL.

The chain employs TRBV5-4 and TRBJ2-7; D might be TRBD1 (6 bases). The CDR3 is 15 amino acids. Per germline, CDR1 SGHNT and CDR2 YYREEE (reference sequence). Trimming shortened V by 6 bases and J by 2 bases, and 18 bases separated the two germline ends. In DNA form, the CDR3 reads TGTGCCAGCACCCCGACCGGGACACCTACCTACGAGCAGTACTTC. Its translation is CASTPTGTPTYEQYF.

This clonotype has at least ten counts. The V call is TRBV18, the J call TRBJ2-6, with D possibly being TRBD1 or TRBD2 (5 bases each). The CDR3 runs 14 residues. Germline V gene sequence: CDR1 KGHSH, CDR2 LQKENI. Trimming cost V 3 bases and J 2 bases, with 5 bases left between them. In DNA, the CDR3 is TGTGCCAGCTCACCGGGGGCTGGGGCCAACGTCCTGACTTTC. Translated: CASSPGAGANVLTF.

This clonotype was detected ten times or more. This chain joins TRBV9 and TRBJ2-7; maybe TRBD2 (6 bases). The V end lost 0 bases, the J end lost 6 bases, and 13 bases lay between the germline ends. The CDR3 has 14 amino acids. Germline V gives CDR1 SGDLS, CDR2 YYNGEE. This chain's CDR3 is CASSVDSGGREQYF. CDR3 coding DNA: TGTGCCAGCAGCGTAGATTCCGGGGGTCGCGAGCAGTACTTC.

The chain carries TRBV29-1 and TRBJ2-6, with TRBD1 matching 10 bases. This CDR3 is built from 16 residues. The trim removed 4 bases at V and 4 bases at J, leaving 7 bases unmatched. Per germline, CDR1 SQVTM and CDR2 ANQGSEA. Here the CDR3 DNA reads TGCAGCGTTGTTGACAGGGGGCATCGAGGGGCCAACGTCCTGACTTTC. It codes for CSVVDRGHRGANVLTF.

V gene TRBV28 combines with J gene TRBJ2-3, with D possibly being TRBD2 (6 bases). Germline loops: CDR1 MDHEN, CDR2 SYDVKM. This CDR3 has 17 residues. Trimming removed 6 bases from V and 4 bases from J, with 23 bases in between. This CDR3 is CASRLNFLGGNPDTQYF. The CDR3, as DNA: TGTGCCAGCAGGCTAAACTTTTTGGGCGGGAACCCAGATACGCAGTATTTT.

Notes on this clonotype: A read error may explain this, as a much larger clone is one base away. This chain uses TRBV7-3 with TRBJ2-7, with a weak D call TRBD1 (5 bases). The germline V gene encodes CDR1 SGHTA and CDR2 FQGTGA. This CDR3 region has 13 residues. Trimming removed 5 bases from V and 3 bases from J, with 11 bases in between. This CDR3 reads CASSPWGYYEQYF. As DNA, the CDR3 is TGTGCCAGCAGCCCCTGGGGCTACTACGAGCAGTACTTC.

This clonotype has a count of ten or more. The chain couples TRBV14 to TRBJ2-6, with unresolved D. V was shortened by 6 bases and J by 2 bases, with 14 bases between the two germline ends. CDR3 length: 16 residues. Germline values: CDR1 SGHDN, CDR2 FVKESK. CDR3 coding DNA: TGTGCCAGCAGTCACGGATCGTTACCTGGGGCCAACGTCCTGACTTTC. This gives the protein CASSHGSLPGANVLTF.

This clonotype was detected only a few times. The chain uses TRBV7-9 and TRBJ1-1; no reliable D call. The V end was cut by 3 bases, the J end by 4 bases, with 12 bases between. The CDR3 runs to 14 residues. Germline assignment: CDR1 SEHNR and CDR2 FQNEAQ (reference sequence). CDR3 nucleotides: TGTGCCAGCAGCTTTTCCAGGCTCGGCACTGAAGCTTTCTTT. It specifies CASSFSRLGTEAFF.